This TCR beta chain appears in the sequencing data of a study of T cells in Graves' hyperthyroidism and ophthalmopathy. This sample holds PBMCs from roughly 10 ml fresh peripheral blood. RNA transcripts were the template for amplifying TCR beta CDR3 regions. TCR CDR3 regions were first amplified by RT-PCR with HTBI primers. TCRdb re-analysed the multiplex PCR reads in MiXCR, keeping a single row per CDR3 protein. This table has 350,000 to 400,000 distinct CDR3 sequences, just under 15% appearing once. Whole-study findings and limits: Blood also held most thyroid clonotypes expanded beyond 0.001.

This clonotype was detected ten times or more. Antigen: not known. This sequence was found in a young woman with Graves' hyperthyroidism. What was sequenced was blood.

The CDR3 region is CASRSGFGLAGNNEQFF. Written as DNA, the CDR3 is TGTGCCAGCAGAAGCGGGTTCGGACTAGCGGGCAACAATGAGCAGTTCTTC. V gene TRBV6-1 combines with J gene TRBJ2-1; 11 bases line up with TRBD2. This CDR3 contains 17 residues. The ends lost 6 bases at V and 5 bases at J; junction bases unmatched: 12. The germline V gene has CDR1 MNHNS and CDR2 SASEGT.